This TCR beta chain came from a study of CD8 T cells in Susac syndrome. TEMRA cells were FACS-enriched, and CD8+ and CD4+ T cells were isolated negatively. Reverse transcription of roughly 0.45 to 1 ug RNA was carried out with random hexamers. One entry per CDR3 protein, called by TCRdb with MiXCR from the immunoSEQ multiplex PCR reads. The sample contains roughly 190,000 distinct CDR3 sequences, around 93% of which appear only once. Material: CD4+ T cells from PBMCs. The receptor comes from a human donor in good health.

DNA for the CDR3: TGTGCCAGCAGCTTGGGCGTGGGATCCTACAATGAGCAGTTCTTC. Translating gives CASSLGVGSYNEQFF. The rearrangement joins TRBV7-2 to TRBJ2-1; D gene unclear. V was cut by 3 bases and J by 1 base, with 10 bases left in between. The CDR3 contains 15 residues. Per the germline V gene, CDR1 is SGHTA and CDR2 is FQGNSA.